This entry lists 18 T cell receptor beta chains sequenced from one sample in a study of T-cell memory formation after mild COVID-19. MiXCR, applied by TCRdb to the 5' RACE reads, yields one record per CDR3 protein. The table has 40,000 or so distinct CDR3 sequences, about 6.3% seen once. Sequenced input: PBMCs or a T cell subset sorted from them (not recorded which). These receptors were taken from an adult who had mild COVID-19 (a few samples of this study predate the infection). Cell type and time point are not known.

This clonotype was picked up many times. The V gene is TRBV5-1, the J gene TRBJ2-7; TRBD1 agrees at 8 bases. Trimming removed 4 bases from V and 1 base from J; junction bases left unmatched: 16. The CDR3 runs to 18 residues. Germline values: CDR1 SGHRS, CDR2 YFSETQ. This chain's CDR3 is CASSKGQDSSPGSYEQYF. The CDR3 DNA reads as TGCGCCAGCAGCAAGGGACAGGACTCCTCCCCCGGGTCCTACGAGCAGTACTTC. Full variable domain (remainder filled in from reference TRBV5-1 and TRBJ2-7): KAGVTQTPRYLIKTRGQQVTLSCSPISGHRSVSWYQQTPGQGLQFLFEYFSETQRNKGNFPGRFSGRQFSNSRSEMNVSTLELGDSALYLCASSKGQDSSPGSYEQYFGPGTRLTVT.

In its sample, this clonotype was seen a few times. This chain uses TRBV6-2 or TRBV6-3 with TRBJ1-4; possible D gene TRBD1, 6 bases. This CDR3 has 14 amino acids. Germline V gene sequence: CDR1 MNHEY, CDR2 SVGEGT. Between the trimmed V and J ends, which lost 7 bases and 4 bases, there was a span of 13 bases. CDR3 residues: CASNDRKNNEKLFF. The CDR3 nucleotides are TGTGCCAGCAACGACAGGAAGAATAATGAAAAACTGTTTTTT.

The rearrangement joins TRBV19 to TRBJ1-1; the match to TRBD1 covers 9 bases. Germline CDR1 LNHDA, CDR2 SQIVND (reference sequence). CDR3 length: 17 amino acids. V was pared by 4 bases and J by 1 base, with 10 bases of the junction left unmatched. The CDR3 is CASSTDGQGKANTEAFF. The DNA of the CDR3 is TGTGCCAGTAGTACGGACGGACAGGGGAAGGCGAACACTGAAGCTTTCTTT.

The sample holds many counts of this clonotype. The rearrangement uses TRBV20-1 and TRBJ2-5; 11 bases match TRBD2. Trimming at V came to 3 bases and at J to 0 bases, leaving 3 bases not matched to a gene. Per the germline V gene, CDR1 is DFQATT and CDR2 is SNEGSKA (reference sequence). CDR3 length: 15 residues. CDR3 sequence (DNA): TGCAGTGCTAGCAAACTAGCGGGAGACCAAGAGACCCAGTACTTC. Translating gives CSASKLAGDQETQYF.

This clonotype was counted only a few times. The CDR3 is CSVEVRGKKAEAFF. The CDR3 coding sequence is TGCAGCGTTGAGGTCAGGGGGAAGAAGGCTGAAGCTTTCTTT. This chain joins TRBV29-1 and TRBJ1-1; 7 nucleotides match TRBD1. CDR1 and CDR2 (germline): SQVTM, ANQGSEA. The CDR3 length is 14 residues. J was trimmed by 6 bases and V by 3 bases; bases with no gene match: 10.

This clonotype was seen at least ten times. V usage is TRBV4-2 and J usage is TRBJ2-5; a possible D gene is TRBD1 (5 bases). From germline, CDR1 is LGHNA and CDR2 YNFKEQ. CDR3 length equals 13 residues. V gave up 4 bases and J gave up 4 bases, with 10 bases separating them. Here the CDR3 reads CASSPNRLETQYF. The DNA for the CDR3 is TGTGCCAGCAGCCCCAACAGGTTAGAGACCCAGTACTTC.

This clonotype was observed many times. V and J are TRBV28 and TRBJ1-6; a possible D gene is TRBD1 (5 bases). V was pared by 3 bases and J by 2 bases, with 8 bases between. The CDR3 totals 15 residues. The germline CDR1 and CDR2 sequences are MDHEN and SYDVKM. The DNA of the CDR3 is TGTGCCAGCAGTTTTAGGGGCACCTATAATTCACCCCTCCACTTT. Residues: CASSFRGTYNSPLHF. Variable domain in full (rest from reference TRBV28 and TRBJ1-6): DVKVTQSSRYLVKRTGEKVFLECVQDMDHENMFWYRQDPGLGLRLIYFSYDVKMKEKGDIPEGYSVSREKKERFSLILESASTNQTSMYLCASSFRGTYNSPLHFGNGTRLTVT.

This clonotype was detected ten times or more. The chain links TRBV20-1 to TRBJ2-3; D possibly matches TRBD1 or TRBD2 (5 bases each). Germline CDR1 DFQATT, CDR2 SNEGSKA (reference sequence). The CDR3 length is 12 residues. V lost 6 bases and J lost 4, with 11 bases in between. CDR3 sequence: CSASGPPDTQYF. CDR3 coding DNA: TGCAGTGCATCGGGGCCCCCAGATACGCAGTATTTT.

This clonotype was observed at least ten times. This chain connects TRBV18 to TRBJ2-1; 8 nucleotides line up with TRBD2. Germline assignment: CDR1 KGHSH and CDR2 LQKENI. The CDR3 loop spans 15 amino acids. Unmatched junction bases numbered 10, after V lost 3 bases and J lost 9 bases. The CDR3 bases are TGTGCCAGCTCACCCCTTCCGGGACTAGACCGTGAGCAGTTCTTC. It codes for CASSPLPGLDREQFF.

A word on this clonotype: This may be a read error: a much more frequent sequence differs by one nucleotide. This is likely a read error, given that the CDR3 carries no conserved phenylalanine or tryptophan at its end. V is TRBV6-5 and J is TRBJ1-1, with TRBD1 matching 8 bases. This CDR3 is 14 amino acids long. The V segment lost 6 bases and the J segment 4 bases; nucleotides outside the gene matches: 7. The germline V gene encodes CDR1 MNHEY and CDR2 SVGAGI. The CDR3 DNA reads as TGTGCCAGCAGCCGTAACAGGGGGAGCACTGAAGCTTTCTAT. Translating gives CASSRNRGSTEAFY.

The CDR3 spells CASSLIGGDTQYF. Here the CDR3 DNA reads TGTGCCAGCAGCTTGATTGGCGGAGATACGCAGTATTTT. J is TRBJ2-3 and V is TRBV5-4; no clear D. CDR3 size: 13 residues. V was trimmed by 1 base and J by 5 bases, leaving 8 bases between them. Germline values: CDR1 SGHNT, CDR2 YYREEE (reference sequence).

This clonotype was picked up many times. The chain uses TRBV20-1 and TRBJ2-1; TRBD2 matches 10 bases. The CDR3 sequence is 16 residues long. Germline V gene data show CDR1 as DFQATT and CDR2 as SNEGSKA (reference sequence). V dropped 1 base and J dropped 4; count of bases not matched to a gene: 7. CDR3 nucleotide sequence: TGCAGTGCTAGAGTGTCTAGCGGGGGCCGTTACAATGAGCAGTTCTTC. This encodes CSARVSSGGRYNEQFF.

The rearrangement links TRBV7-2 to TRBJ2-5, with D tentatively TRBD2 (6 bases). The CDR3 is 12 amino acids. Trimming shortened V by 3 bases and J by 7 bases, and 9 bases separated the two germline ends. Germline values: CDR1 SGHTA, CDR2 FQGNSA. The CDR3 DNA reads as TGTGCCAGCAGCTTCCCCGGGGGGACCCAGTACTTC. Translation: CASSFPGGTQYF.

This clonotype was seen more than once but under ten times. This chain uses TRBV20-1 with TRBJ1-1; D may be TRBD1 (6 bases). This CDR3 has 14 amino acids. The germline V and J ends were trimmed by 2 bases and 3 bases, with 13 bases remaining between them. Germline V lookup: CDR1 DFQATT, CDR2 SNEGSKA (reference sequence). This CDR3 is CSARPPPGDTEAFF. The CDR3 DNA reads as TGCAGTGCTAGACCCCCCCCAGGGGACACTGAAGCTTTCTTT.

This clonotype was counted at least ten times. The genes are TRBV29-1 and TRBJ1-1; D unresolved. The germline V and J ends were trimmed by 4 bases and 2 bases, with 14 bases remaining between them. CDR3 length: 14 residues. Per the germline V gene, CDR1 is SQVTM and CDR2 is ANQGSEA. This CDR3 is CSVVLKKVNTEAFF. In nucleotides, the CDR3 is TGCAGCGTTGTCTTGAAGAAAGTAAACACTGAAGCTTTCTTT.

This clonotype was counted at least ten times. V is TRBV18 and J is TRBJ2-1; the D call may be TRBD1 or TRBD2 (5 bases each). This CDR3 region has 15 residues. CDR1 is KGHSH and CDR2 is LQKENI in the germline V gene. V was trimmed by 6 bases and J by 1 base, leaving 13 bases between them. CDR3 residues: CASSHLGGSYNEQFF. Here the CDR3 DNA reads TGTGCCAGCTCGCACCTTGGGGGATCCTACAATGAGCAGTTCTTC.

The sample holds many counts of this clonotype. The V call is TRBV10-3, the J call TRBJ1-2, with a possible D match to TRBD1 (5 bases). The CDR3 is made up of 16 amino acids. CDR1 ENHRY and CDR2 SYGVKD come from the germline V gene. Trimming left V 0 bases short and J 4 bases short, with 15 bases between. CDR3 sequence reads: CAISESRGRSTYGYTF. CDR3 DNA sequence: TGTGCCATCAGTGAGTCGAGGGGACGGAGCACCTATGGCTACACCTTC.

There are many counts of this clonotype. This rearrangement joins TRBV5-1 to TRBJ1-4; a possible D gene is TRBD1 (5 bases). Per germline, CDR1 SGHRS and CDR2 YFSETQ. This CDR3 has 15 amino acids. V was pared by 0 bases and J by 6 bases, with 12 bases between. In DNA, the CDR3 is TGCGCCAGCAGCTTGGGGGGGACCGGAGATGAAAAACTGTTTTTT. Its translation is CASSLGGTGDEKLFF.